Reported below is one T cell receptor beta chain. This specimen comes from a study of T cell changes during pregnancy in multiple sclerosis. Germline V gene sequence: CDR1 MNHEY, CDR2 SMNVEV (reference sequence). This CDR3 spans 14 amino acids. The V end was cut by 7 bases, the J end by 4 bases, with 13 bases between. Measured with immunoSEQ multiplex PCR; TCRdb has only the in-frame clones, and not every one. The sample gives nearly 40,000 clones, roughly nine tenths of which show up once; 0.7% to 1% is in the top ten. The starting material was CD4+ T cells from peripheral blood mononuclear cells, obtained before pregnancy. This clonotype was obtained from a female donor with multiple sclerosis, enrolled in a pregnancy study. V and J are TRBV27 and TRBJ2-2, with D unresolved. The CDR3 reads CASKVGQSTGELFF. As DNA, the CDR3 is TGTGCCAGCAAAGTGGGCCAGAGCACCGGGGAGCTGTTTTTT.